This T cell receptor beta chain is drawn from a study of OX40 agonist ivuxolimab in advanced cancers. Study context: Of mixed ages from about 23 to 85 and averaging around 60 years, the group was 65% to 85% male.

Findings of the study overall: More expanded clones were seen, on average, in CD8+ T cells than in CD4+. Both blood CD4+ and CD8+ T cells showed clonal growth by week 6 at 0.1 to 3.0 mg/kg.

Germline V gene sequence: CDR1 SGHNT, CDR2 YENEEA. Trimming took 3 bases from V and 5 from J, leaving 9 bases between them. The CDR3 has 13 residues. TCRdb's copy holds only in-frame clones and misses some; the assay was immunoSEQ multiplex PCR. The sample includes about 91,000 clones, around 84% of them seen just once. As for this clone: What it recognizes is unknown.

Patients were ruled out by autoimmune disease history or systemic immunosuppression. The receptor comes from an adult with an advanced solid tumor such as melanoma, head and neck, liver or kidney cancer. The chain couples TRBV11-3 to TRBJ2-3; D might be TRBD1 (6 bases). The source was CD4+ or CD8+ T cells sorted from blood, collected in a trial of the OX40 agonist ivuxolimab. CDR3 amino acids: CASSLDRRDTQYF. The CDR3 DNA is TGTGCCAGCAGCTTGGACAGAAGAGATACGCAGTATTTT.